Here is one T cell receptor beta chain with its context. This clone may be a read error of a much larger clone one base away. The V gene lost 2 bases and the J gene lost 1 base, with 5 bases spanning the gap. The CDR3 runs to 14 residues. The germline V gene encodes CDR1 SGHTA and CDR2 FQGTGA. The data were taken from a study of shared clonotypes between healthy human individuals. TCRdb's copy holds only in-frame clones and misses some; the assay was immunoSEQ multiplex PCR. Altogether about 710,000 clones are present, 55% to 85% being singletons, with the ten largest covering around 2%. The rearrangement uses TRBV7-3 and TRBJ2-2, with D unresolved. The TCR comes from a woman in her 30s in good health. Sequencing input: memory CD4+ T cells sorted from blood. Subset specified: CD45RA-negative fraction. CDR3 bases: TGTGCCAGCAGCTTAGGCGTGAACACCGGGGAGCTGTTTTTT. It encodes CASSLGVNTGELFF.